The clone carrying this TCR beta chain occurred many times. The antigen is undetermined. The sequence runs out 3 residues before the end of the CDR3; the remainder is reconstructed from the germline J gene. These data come from a study of T cell clonality in common variable immunodeficiency. Study results and caveats: Compared with healthy controls, CVID subjects showed increased TCRbeta clonality, mostly in about a third.

The protocol was immunoSEQ multiplex PCR, while the TCRdb copy is restricted to in-frame clones and leaves out a portion. Altogether about 42,000 clones were found in the sample, and no singletons occur. The germline V gene encodes CDR1 SEHNR and CDR2 FQNEAQ (reference sequence). With V trimmed by 0 bases and J by 4 bases, 2 bases remained unmatched. The CDR3 is made up of 14 amino acids. V and J are TRBV7-9 and TRBJ2-7, with 8 bases that match TRBD2. Input material: peripheral blood mononuclear cells. The TCR originated in a person between 18 and 75 years old in good health. The part of the CDR3 DNA that was read is TGTGCCAGCAGCTTAGCGGGACTAGTATACGAG. Its protein product is CASSLAGLVYE. Given in full, the CDR3 is CASSLAGLVYEQYF.